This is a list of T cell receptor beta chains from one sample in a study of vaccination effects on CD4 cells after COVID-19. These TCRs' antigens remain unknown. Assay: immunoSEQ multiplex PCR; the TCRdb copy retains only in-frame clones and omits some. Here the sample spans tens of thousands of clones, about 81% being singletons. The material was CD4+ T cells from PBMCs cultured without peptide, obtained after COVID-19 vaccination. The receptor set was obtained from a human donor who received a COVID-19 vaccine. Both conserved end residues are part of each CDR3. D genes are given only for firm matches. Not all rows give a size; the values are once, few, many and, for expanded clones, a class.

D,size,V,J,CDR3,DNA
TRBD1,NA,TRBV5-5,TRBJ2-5,CASSPGTGPQETQYF,TGTGCCAGCAGCCCCGGGACAGGACCTCAAGAGACCCAGTACTTC
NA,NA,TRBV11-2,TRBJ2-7,CASSFLAREQYF,TGTGCCAGCAGCTTCCTAGCACGGGAGCAGTACTTC
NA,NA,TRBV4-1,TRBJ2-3,CASSQDWSSFPYF,TGCGCCAGCAGCCAAGATTGGTCCAGTTTTCCGTATTTT
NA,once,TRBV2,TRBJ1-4,CASSSRVGEKLFF,TGTGCCAGCAGTTCAAGGGTCGGGGAAAAACTGTTTTTT
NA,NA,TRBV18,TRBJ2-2,CASSPRTVNTGELFF,TGTGCCAGCTCACCACGAACGGTGAACACCGGGGAGCTGTTTTTT
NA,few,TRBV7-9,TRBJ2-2,CASSRLQGGTGELFF,TGTGCCAGCAGCAGGCTCCAGGGCGGCACCGGGGAGCTGTTTTTT
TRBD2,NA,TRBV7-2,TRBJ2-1,CASSSGGGGRPYNEQFF,TGTGCCAGCAGCTCGGGGGGTGGCGGGAGGCCGTACAATGAGCAGTTCTTC
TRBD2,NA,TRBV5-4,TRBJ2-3,CASSPGGSGSTDTQYF,TGTGCCAGCAGCCCCGGGGGGAGCGGAAGCACAGATACGCAGTATTTT
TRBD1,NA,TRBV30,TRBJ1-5,CAWSAYRGLSSQPQHF,TGTGCCTGGAGTGCGTACAGGGGACTCAGCAGTCAGCCCCAGCATTTT
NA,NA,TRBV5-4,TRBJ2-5,CASRINRGPETQYF,TGTGCCAGCAGAATTAACCGGGGCCCGGAGACCCAGTACTTC
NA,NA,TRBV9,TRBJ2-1,CASSAQGEQFF,TGTGCCAGCAGCGCTCAGGGTGAGCAGTTCTTC
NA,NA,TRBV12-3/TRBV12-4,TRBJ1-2,CASTTGIAGYTF,TGTGCCAGCACCACAGGGATAGCGGGCTACACCTTC
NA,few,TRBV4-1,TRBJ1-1,CASSQSLTGLNTEAFF,TGCGCCAGCAGCCAATCCCTGACAGGCCTGAACACTGAAGCTTTCTTT
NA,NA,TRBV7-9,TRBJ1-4,CASSTRAGGGKSEKLFF,TGTGCCAGCAGCACCCGGGCGGGCGGGGGGAAGAGTGAAAAACTGTTTTTT
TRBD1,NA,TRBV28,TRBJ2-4,CASSYDRGGSGTKNIQYF,TGTGCCAGCAGTTACGACAGGGGGGGATCGGGGACCAAAAACATTCAGTACTTC
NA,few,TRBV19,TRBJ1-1,CASSPGPPRTEAFF,TGTGCCAGTAGTCCCGGGCCGCCCAGGACTGAAGCTTTCTTT
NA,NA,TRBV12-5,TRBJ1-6,CASGPGNNYNSPLHF,TGTGCTAGTGGTCCGGGAAACAACTATAATTCACCCCTCCACTTT
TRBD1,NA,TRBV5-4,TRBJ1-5,CASSTQGGANNQPQHF,TGTGCCAGCAGCACCCAGGGGGGGGCGAACAATCAGCCCCAGCATTTT
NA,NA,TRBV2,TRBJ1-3,CASSEARQGKTIYF,TGTGCCAGCAGTGAAGCGCGGCAGGGAAAGACCATATATTTT
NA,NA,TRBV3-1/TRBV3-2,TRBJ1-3,CASSQRSHAISNREGNTIYF,TGTGCCAGCAGCCAAAGATCCCACGCTATTTCAAACAGGGAAGGAAACACCATATATTTT
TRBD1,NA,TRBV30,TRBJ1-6,CAWRRQGAQNSPLHF,TGTGCCTGGAGAAGACAGGGGGCGCAGAATTCACCCCTCCACTTT
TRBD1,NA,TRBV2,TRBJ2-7,CASSVNPGGFYEQYF,TGTGCCAGCAGTGTTAACCCAGGGGGCTTCTACGAGCAGTACTTC
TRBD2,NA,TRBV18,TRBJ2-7,CASSPTSGAYEQYF,TGTGCCAGCTCACCTACTAGCGGGGCCTACGAGCAGTACTTC
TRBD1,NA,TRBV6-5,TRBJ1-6,CASGGTGTVNSPLHF,TGTGCCAGCGGGGGAACAGGGACAGTTAATTCACCCCTCCACTTT
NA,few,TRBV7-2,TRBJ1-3,CASSLAGRGTGNTIYF,TGTGCCAGCAGCTTAGCGGGGCGGGGGACCGGAAACACCATATATTTT
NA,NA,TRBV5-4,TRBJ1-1,CASSITSQNTEAFF,TGTGCCAGCAGCATAACGTCACAAAACACTGAAGCTTTCTTT
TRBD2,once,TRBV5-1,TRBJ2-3,CASSSTSGASTDTQYF,TGCGCCAGCAGCTCGACTAGCGGGGCGAGCACAGATACGCAGTATTTT
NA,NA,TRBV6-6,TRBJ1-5,CASSGGNSNQPQHF,TGTGCCAGCAGTGGGGGAAATAGCAATCAGCCCCAGCATTTT
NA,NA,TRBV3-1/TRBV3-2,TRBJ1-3,CASSQEVLAGNTIYF,TGTGCCAGCAGCCAAGAAGTTCTGGCTGGAAACACCATATATTTT
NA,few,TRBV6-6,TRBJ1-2,CASSSNYGYTF,TGTGCCAGCAGCTCCAATTATGGCTACACCTTC
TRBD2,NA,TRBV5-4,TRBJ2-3,CASSSGLASTDTQYF,TGTGCCAGCAGCTCGGGACTAGCGAGCACAGATACGCAGTATTTT